This paragraph covers one T cell receptor (beta chain) sequence. Its target antigen remains unknown. Per-base qualities were not stored, and no clone one base away is much larger. The CDR3 covers 16 residues, taking in both the cysteine and the phenylalanine. This entry keeps only the CDR3 DNA: 48 bases, framed from base 1. For this chain, trimming is 4 bases at the V end and 4 bases at the J end, and the number of junction bases without a gene match is 10. The germline V gene (reference sequence) supplies CDR1 MNHEY and CDR2 SMNVEV. Libraries were prepared through the immunoSEQ multiplex PCR assay. The multiplex PCR relied on a mix of 60 forward primers for TCR Vbeta segments and 13 reverse primers for TCR Jbeta segments. Amplification of the CDR3 region of rearranged TCR beta genes was performed with a multiplex PCR assay on genomic DNA. On the Illumina HiSeq System, the amplified TCR beta libraries were sequenced as 87-base-pair reads. Under the source paper's analysis protocol: A later analysis counted tens of millions of unique TCR beta chains across the 700 or so repertoires, and some 12 million of these chains were shared by at least two donors. Raw reads were error-corrected and collapsed into unique sequences by a nearest-neighbor algorithm in which closely related sequences were merged to remove PCR and sequencing errors. V, D and J gene segments were assigned by aligning CDR3 sequences to IMGT reference sequences. For a sequence to be retained, a match of at least six nucleotides to both a V gene segment and a J gene segment was required. Rearrangements were classified as productive when the CDR3 lacked stop codons and remained in frame with V and J, and all other rearrangements were classified as non-productive. Following IMGT convention, CDR3 was defined as the stretch from the second conserved V-encoded cysteine to the conserved J-encoded phenylalanine. In an earlier analysis of more than 550 of the donors, sequences lacking an unambiguous match to a single V gene segment were excluded. In an earlier analysis of 500 to 750 of the donors, V segments were called functional above 56.7% productive rearrangements and were called segregating when the between-donor standard deviation exceeded 5%. A statistical classification framework was built to diagnose cytomegalovirus status from the catalog of TCR beta chain sequences. In a later analysis, V and J genes were assigned by comparing TCR nucleotide sequences against IMGT/GENE-DB human TR gene sequences. The TCRdist pipeline was used in a later analysis to assign CDR3 sequences and most-parsimonious VDJ recombination scenarios. In a later analysis, each TCR beta chain was defined by its CDR3 amino acid sequence together with its V-gene family, and reads without a unique V-gene family were excluded. In a later analysis, fewer than 600 highly shared, low-generation-probability nucleotide sequences were removed to address suspected cross-contamination and a sequencing artifact. For each public chain, a later analysis derived a clonal expansion index from normalized ranks of inferred template counts within each repertoire. Generation probabilities in a later analysis came from a VDJ recombination model fitted to out-of-frame rearrangements, and those results were checked against IGoR. Hypergeometric tests were used in a later analysis to score TCR-TCR, TCR-HLA and TCR-CMV co-occurrence, with a repertoire-size bias correction applied to the TCR pairs. In a later analysis, false discovery rates were estimated by permuting HLA or CMV assignments 20 times. A later analysis grouped co-occurring TCRs with DBSCAN, adding TCRdist sequence similarity when clustering within HLA-allele-positive subsets. For co-occurrence clustering, repertoires with fewer than 30,000 or more than 120,000 public chains were excluded, along with about five repertoires with anomalous nucleotide sharing. TCRdb carries this immuneACCESS record with in-frame sequences only. Its versions omit some clonotypes, under half of them owing to an unresolved V gene in the studies checked, with the rest unexplained. Clone size and V and J calls were adopted from that table, with D and trimming inferred from the DNA. The table for this sample lists 100,000 to 120,000 clones; about 69% of them were counted only once. The top ten constitute around 1.2% of the sample.

The data were taken from a study of cytomegalovirus exposure and HLA in healthy donors listed by TCRdb under 2017. For the wider study: According to an earlier analysis of 587 of the donors, about 179 million T cells yielded 117 million unique TCR beta sequences and approximately 300 Gb of sequence data. Typing coverage varied by locus: 629-630 donors for A, B, C, DRB1 and DQB1; roughly 520 for DQA1; approximately 570 for DPA1; approximately 490 for DPB1. The later analysis used no new phenotypic data to find candidate immune exposures, relying instead on TCR beta sequences and their occurrence across donors. Because of strong linkage in the cohort, 4 to 6 DR-DQ haplotypes were treated as single units for association and clustering. Donor age, sex, ethnicity and CMV serostatus were compiled alongside the repertoire data. A later genetic analysis took genome-wide SNP genotypes for about 60% of the roughly 670 donors and used that subset as a discovery cohort. In addition to the first cohort of several hundred subjects, a separate validation cohort of approximately 120 different subjects was used. To predict cytomegalovirus infection status, the study brought together high-throughput TCR immunosequencing, statistical association of individual TCRs with disease status, and machine learning. The study profiled the T cell repertoires of about 720 subjects by immunosequencing and related them to cytomegalovirus serostatus. A later analysis re-examined previously published TCR beta repertoires from just over 650 donors and added high-resolution HLA genotyping to investigate patterns of TCR occurrence. All discovery cohort repertoires had been generated on a single sequencing platform. On average, 235,054 unique TCR beta nucleotide sequences were sequenced per donor among a few hundred genotyped donors of the cohort, with around 19% of those sequences being non-productive. Of the approximately 370 genotyped donors, approximately 80% were placed in the genetic ancestry cluster associated with self-reported Caucasian donors. About 300 gigabases of sequencing data and roughly 90 million unique TCR sequences were included in an early release covering 500 to 750 HLA-typed donors. The study was designed to test whether signatures of past pathogen exposure could be identified by cataloging public T cell receptors. In an earlier analysis of around 540 of the donors, high-throughput TCR beta sequencing was used to judge whether each TCR beta V gene segment behaved as functional or pseudogenic. Class I and class II HLA loci were covered by the typing at four-digit resolution. General conclusions and limits of the study: A later analysis reported that several top co-occurrence clusters appeared linked to parvovirus B19, influenza, CMV and Epstein-Barr virus. A later analysis associated around 16,000 TCR beta sequences with specific HLA alleles at a false discovery rate of 0.05. A group of highly shared sequence variants was considered likely to be a technical artifact of the sequencing pipeline. Because HLA typing was unavailable for some donors at each locus, only the typed subset was used in association tests. While some public TCRs were present in many individuals, most TCR sequences turned up only very rarely across donors. Immune exposure information for the cohort was limited to CMV serostatus. Compared with the roughly 670-donor mean, donors in an Asian-associated ancestry cluster had fewer N-insertions in productive TCRs, according to a later genetic analysis. Because counts were too low, 15 or so rarely observed V segments, including chromosome 9 orphons, were excluded from the earlier analysis of about 500 of the donors. The presence/absence analyses assumed that sequencing depth was roughly uniform across donors, and that assumption may not be true. A further reported finding was that TCR beta sequences accurately predicted the HLA-A and HLA-B alleles for most subjects in the first cohort. Compared with equally common non-associated chains, HLA-associated TCR beta chains in a later analysis were more clonally expanded and had lower generation probabilities. Only TCR beta chains were sequenced in this cohort, and the absence of alpha or paired-chain data limited detectable features. A later analysis found that TCR association rates varied across HLA loci, with DRB1 alleles showing the most associated TCRs and HLA-C alleles the fewest. According to the authors, the approach could potentially be generalized to other disease states and immunological phenotypes. The 87-base-pair reads could not distinguish some IMGT-functional V segments, including TRBV6-2 and TRBV6-3, so those segments were excluded. In the study, 150 to 200 TCR beta chains were listed as associated with cytomegalovirus. In both the original and validation cohorts, the classifier was reported to diagnose cytomegalovirus status with high specificity and sensitivity. Linkage disequilibrium might explain the correlated functional status among segregating V segments, but an unknown experimental factor could not be excluded. A later genetic analysis associated a missense DCLRE1C variant with V-gene and J-gene trimming of TCR beta chains, and an independent cohort replicated the association. In an earlier analysis of about 600 of the donors, most TCR beta V segments appeared in productive rearrangements about 87% or about 30% of the time, broadly matching IMGT annotations. In a later analysis, most CMV-associated TCR beta chains were found to appear HLA-restricted, with HLA associations seemingly driven largely by CMV exposure. Strong co-occurrence of HLA alleles, especially DR and DQ, made assigning TCR associations to individual alleles difficult. In vitro tests confirmed that a few of the cytomegalovirus-associated TCR beta chains recognize cytomegalovirus antigens.

The cohort was made up of 500 to 850 healthy bone marrow donors. At the time of sampling, all cohort members were nominally healthy, though unrecorded immune exposures were likely present. The donor tested CMV seronegative and was one of the 352 seronegative cohort members. A peripheral blood sample was provided by each donor, and peripheral blood mononuclear cells were used for TCR beta sequencing. The Qiagen DNeasy Blood Extraction Kit was used to extract genomic DNA from the blood cell samples. The TCR originated in a man between 35 and 55 years old in good health and CMV-seronegative. The rearranged segments are TRBV27 and TRBJ1-5; 7 junctional bases match TRBD1. The sequenced sample was PBMCs. The CDR3 in this case is CASSSLQRGQNQPQHF. At the DNA level, the sequence is TGTGCCAGCAGTTCCCTACAGAGGGGGCAAAATCAGCCCCAGCATTTT.